The rows below give T cell receptor beta chains drawn from one sample of a study of response to subunit inactivated influenza vaccine. TCRdb itself ran the RT-PCR reads through MiXCR, one entry per CDR3 protein. The sample carries 650,000 to 700,000 distinct CDR3 sequences, around a sixth recorded once. Here the sequenced sample was PBMCs from blood, taken roughly 13 days after vaccination. The receptor set was obtained from a man in his forties or fifties who received an inactivated influenza vaccine. The CDR3 runs from the conserved cysteine through the conserved F or W. D genes are given only for firm matches. Size tells how often a clone was seen (once, few, many) or the class of an expanded clone, and some rows leave it out.

d_call	clone_size	v_call	j_call	cdr3_aa	cdr3_nt
NA	many	TRBV12-3/TRBV12-4	TRBJ2-2	CASSLAASAGELFF	TGTGCCAGCAGTTTAGCAGCCAGCGCCGGGGAGCTGTTTTTT
TRBD2	NA	TRBV4-3	TRBJ2-1	CASSQDGTNYNEQFF	TGCGCCAGCAGCCAAGATGGGACTAACTACAATGAGCAGTTCTTC
NA	few	TRBV28	TRBJ1-2	CASRLTGPHSNYGYTF	TGTGCCAGCAGGCTAACAGGGCCCCACTCTAACTATGGCTACACCTTC
TRBD2	NA	TRBV28	TRBJ2-1	CASSSGLAQKMGFF	TGTGCCAGCAGTTCGGGACTAGCCCAGAAGATGGGGTTCTTC
TRBD2	few	TRBV11-2	TRBJ2-7	CASSYGTSEQYF	TGTGCCAGCAGCTACGGGACTAGCGAGCAGTACTTC
NA	few	TRBV3-1	TRBJ2-7	CASSQESGSYEQYF	TGTGCCAGCAGCCAAGAAAGCGGGTCCTACGAGCAGTACTTC
NA	few	TRBV11-2	TRBJ2-7	CASSLDPVNPEQYF	TGTGCCAGCAGCTTAGATCCTGTCAACCCCGAGCAGTACTTC
NA	few	TRBV4-1	TRBJ1-5	CASSQGNTGALGWQPQHF	TGCGCCAGCAGCCAAGGAAATACAGGAGCCCTCGGGTGGCAGCCCCAGCATTTT
TRBD1	NA	TRBV24-1	TRBJ1-4	CATSESTGKGEKLFF	TGTGCCACCAGTGAGTCGACAGGGAAGGGTGAAAAACTGTTTTTT
NA	few	TRBV6-2/TRBV6-3	TRBJ2-7	CASSPKVPMREQYF	TGTGCCAGCAGCCCAAAAGTCCCCATGAGGGAGCAGTACTTC
TRBD2	once	TRBV6-5	TRBJ2-7	CASSYGLAGAMYF	TGTGCCAGCAGTTATGGTCTAGCGGGAGCTATGTACTTC
TRBD2	many	TRBV29-1	TRBJ2-3	CSVDGTSGAHTDTQYF	TGCAGCGTTGATGGTACTAGCGGGGCACACACAGATACGCAGTATTTT
TRBD2	NA	TRBV20-1	TRBJ2-7	CSARGLEAYEQYF	TGCAGTGCTCGCGGACTAGAAGCCTACGAGCAGTACTTC
NA	few	TRBV12-3/TRBV12-4	TRBJ2-3	CASSLGSPLENTQYF	TGTGCCAGCAGTTTGGGCAGCCCTCTTGAGAATACGCAGTATTTT
TRBD2	NA	TRBV7-9	TRBJ2-7	CASSLARGLFPYEQYF	TGTGCCAGCAGCTTAGCGCGGGGACTATTTCCCTACGAGCAGTACTTC
TRBD1	NA	TRBV20-1	TRBJ1-2	CSADLTGVEGYTF	TGCAGTGCCGATTTAACAGGGGTTGAAGGCTACACCTTC
NA	few	TRBV29-1	TRBJ1-1	CSVSGRASDFF	TGCAGCGTCAGTGGTAGGGCTTCCGATTTCTTT
NA	many	TRBV10-3	TRBJ2-7	CAISETAYEQYF	TGTGCCATCAGTGAGACCGCCTACGAGCAGTACTTC
NA	NA	TRBV15	TRBJ2-7	CATSRDRSANYYEQYF	TGTGCCACCAGCAGAGATCGGTCAGCCAATTACTACGAGCAGTACTTC
TRBD1	NA	TRBV27	TRBJ1-2	CASSLSYRGPGYTF	TGTGCCAGCAGTTTATCCTACAGGGGGCCTGGCTACACCTTC
NA	few	TRBV6-4	TRBJ2-7	CASRQRDNKSSYEQYF	TGTGCCAGCAGACAACGGGACAATAAGAGCTCCTACGAGCAGTACTTC
TRBD2	NA	TRBV4-1	TRBJ2-3	CASREGTSGTDTQYF	TGCGCCAGCAGGGAAGGGACTAGCGGGACAGATACGCAGTATTTT
TRBD2	NA	TRBV6-2/TRBV6-3	TRBJ2-7	CASSTLTSGKYF	TGTGCCAGCAGTACCCTGACTAGCGGGAAGTACTTC
TRBD1	NA	TRBV29-1	TRBJ1-1	CSVYMSGQENTEAFF	TGCAGCGTTTACATGTCGGGACAGGAGAACACTGAAGCTTTCTTT
NA	NA	TRBV28	TRBJ1-2	CASSSGIERYGYTF	TGTGCCAGCAGCTCCGGGATTGAACGCTATGGCTACACCTTC
TRBD2	few	TRBV12-3/TRBV12-4	TRBJ2-1	CASSFLASGSYEQFF	TGTGCCAGCAGTTTTTTGGCTAGCGGGAGTTATGAGCAGTTCTTC
NA	few	TRBV15	TRBJ1-5	CATSRDFNQPQHF	TGTGCCACCAGCAGAGATTTCAATCAGCCCCAGCATTTT
NA	NA	TRBV11-2	TRBJ2-5	CASRNRVRETQYF	TGTGCCAGCAGAAATAGAGTGCGAGAGACCCAGTACTTC
NA	many	TRBV5-1	TRBJ1-1	CASSLDGGNTEAFF	TGTGCCAGCAGCTTGGATGGGGGGAACACTGAAGCTTTCTTT
NA	few	TRBV30	TRBJ1-1	CAWKLTTNTEVFF	TGTGCCTGGAAGTTGACCACGAACACTGAAGTTTTCTTT
NA	few	TRBV6-6	TRBJ1-1	CASSPFNPGEAFF	TGTGCCAGCAGCCCCTTTAATCCGGGGGAAGCTTTCTTT
NA	few	TRBV19	TRBJ1-1	CASNPRAFYTEAFF	TGTGCCAGTAACCCGAGGGCATTCTACACTGAAGCTTTCTTT
NA	NA	TRBV12-3/TRBV12-4	TRBJ1-1	CASSLSGLEGPLNTEAFF	TGTGCCAGCAGTTTATCAGGCTTGGAGGGTCCCCTGAACACTGAAGCTTTCTTT
TRBD2	NA	TRBV5-1	TRBJ2-1	CASSSRSSGGNEQFF	TGCGCCAGCAGCTCCAGGTCTAGCGGCGGCAATGAGCAGTTCTTC
NA	many	TRBV24-1	TRBJ2-5	CATSDFGQGRETQYF	TGTGCCACCAGTGATTTTGGGCAGGGTCGGGAGACCCAGTACTTC
NA	once	TRBV5-8	TRBJ2-3	CASSPGSADTQYF	TGTGCCAGCAGTCCCGGGAGCGCAGATACGCAGTATTTT
NA	many	TRBV12-3/TRBV12-4	TRBJ2-7	CASSFRGVSYEQYF	TGTGCCAGCAGCTTTCGAGGGGTCTCCTACGAGCAGTACTTC
NA	NA	TRBV11-1	TRBJ2-3	CASSSARGDSILRDTQYF	TGTGCCAGCAGCTCAGCGAGAGGGGACTCCATCTTAAGGGATACGCAGTATTTT
TRBD2	few	TRBV20-1	TRBJ2-5	CSACETSLKETQYF	TGCAGTGCTTGCGAGACTAGCCTAAAAGAGACCCAGTACTTC
NA	few	TRBV12-3/TRBV12-4	TRBJ1-5	CASSVWGTSNQPQHF	TGTGCCAGCAGTGTATGGGGGACTAGCAATCAGCCCCAGCATTTT
TRBD1	few	TRBV7-8	TRBJ1-5	CASSRYVGQGKGNQPQHF	TGTGCCAGCAGCCGATATGTGGGACAGGGAAAAGGCAATCAGCCCCAGCATTTT
TRBD2	NA	TRBV7-3	TRBJ2-2	CASSAGANTGELFF	TGTGCCAGCAGCGCGGGGGCGAACACCGGGGAGCTGTTTTTT